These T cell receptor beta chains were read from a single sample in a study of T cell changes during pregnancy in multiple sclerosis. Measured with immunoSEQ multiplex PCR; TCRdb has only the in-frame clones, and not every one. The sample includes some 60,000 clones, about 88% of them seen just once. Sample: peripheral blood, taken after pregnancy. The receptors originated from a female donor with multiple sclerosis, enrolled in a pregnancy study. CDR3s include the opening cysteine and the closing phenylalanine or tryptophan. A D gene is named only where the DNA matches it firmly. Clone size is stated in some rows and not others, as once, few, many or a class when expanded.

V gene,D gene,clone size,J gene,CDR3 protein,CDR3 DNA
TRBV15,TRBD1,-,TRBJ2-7,CATSSPQGAGEQYF,TGTGCCACCAGCAGCCCACAGGGGGCTGGCGAGCAGTACTTC
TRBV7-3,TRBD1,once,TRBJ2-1,CASSLDRALYNEQFF,TGTGCCAGCAGCTTGGACAGGGCGCTTTACAATGAGCAGTTCTTC
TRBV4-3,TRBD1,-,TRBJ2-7,CASSQAGTGYSYEQYF,TGCGCCAGCAGCCAGGCCGGGACAGGATATTCCTACGAGCAGTACTTC
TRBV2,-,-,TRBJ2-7,CASSDSFLSSYEQYF,TGTGCCAGCAGTGACAGTTTTTTAAGCTCCTACGAGCAGTACTTC
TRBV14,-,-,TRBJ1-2,CASSQNRGNGYTF,TGTGCCAGCAGCCAAAATAGAGGGAACGGCTACACCTTC
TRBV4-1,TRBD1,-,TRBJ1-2,CASSQPGRTGGYTF,TGCGCCAGCAGCCAGCCGGGACGGACAGGTGGCTACACCTTC
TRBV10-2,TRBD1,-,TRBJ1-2,CASSDGQGAGGYTF,TGCGCCAGTAGTGATGGACAGGGGGCAGGAGGCTACACCTTC
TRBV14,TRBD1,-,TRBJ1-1,CASSYGTANEAFF,TGTGCCAGCAGCTACGGGACAGCCAATGAAGCTTTCTTT
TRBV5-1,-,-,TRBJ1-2,CASSLAGDTTYTF,TGCGCCAGCAGCCTGGCCGGGGACACTACCTACACCTTC
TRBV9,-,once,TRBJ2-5,CASSVTGLGTQYF,TGTGCCAGCAGCGTGACAGGTCTAGGGACCCAGTACTTC
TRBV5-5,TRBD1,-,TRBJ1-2,CASSLDVDRGRGYTF,TGTGCCAGCAGCTTAGACGTAGACAGGGGGCGAGGCTACACCTTC
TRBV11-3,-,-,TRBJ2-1,CASSLGGGNNYNEQFF,TGTGCCAGCAGCTTAGGTGGGGGGAACAACTACAATGAGCAGTTCTTC
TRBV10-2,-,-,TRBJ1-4,CASTGFLDEKLFF,TGCGCCAGCACGGGATTTCTTGATGAAAAACTGTTTTTT
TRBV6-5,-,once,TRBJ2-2,CASSPDQGAGGELFF,TGTGCCAGCAGTCCCGATCAGGGTGCTGGCGGGGAGCTGTTTTTT
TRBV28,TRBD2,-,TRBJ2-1,CASSLASGAYNEQFF,TGTGCCAGCAGTTTAGCTAGCGGGGCATACAATGAGCAGTTCTTC
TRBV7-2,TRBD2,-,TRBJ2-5,CASSLGGGWQTQYF,TGTGCCAGCAGCTTAGGGGGAGGGTGGCAGACCCAGTACTTC
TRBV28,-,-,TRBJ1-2,CASSLFQDYGYTF,TGTGCCAGCAGTTTGTTCCAGGACTATGGCTACACCTTC
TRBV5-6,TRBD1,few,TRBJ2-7,CASSFYLGTGSYEQYF,TGTGCCAGCAGCTTTTATCTAGGGACAGGGTCCTACGAGCAGTACTTC
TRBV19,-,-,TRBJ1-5,CASSPDSQPQHF,TGTGCCAGTAGTCCAGACAGCCAGCCCCAGCATTTT
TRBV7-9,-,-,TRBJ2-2,CASSLPVGESGELFF,TGTGCCAGCAGCTTACCGGTTGGGGAGTCCGGGGAGCTGTTTTTT
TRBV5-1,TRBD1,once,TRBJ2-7,CASSYRDSLYEQYF,TGCGCCAGCAGCTACCGGGACAGCCTCTACGAGCAGTACTTC
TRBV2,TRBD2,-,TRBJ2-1,CASSEGSGGRDEQFF,TGTGCCAGCAGTGAAGGATCGGGGGGGCGGGATGAGCAGTTCTTC
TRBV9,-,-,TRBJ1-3,CASSVDLAQGPGNTIYF,TGTGCCAGCAGCGTAGATTTGGCTCAGGGGCCTGGAAACACCATATATTTT
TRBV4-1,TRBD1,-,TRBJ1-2,CASSQIATGQNYGYTF,TGCGCCAGCAGCCAAATCGCGACAGGGCAGAACTATGGCTACACCTTC
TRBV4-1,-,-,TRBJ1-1,CASSQDLIGGAFF,TGCGCCAGCAGCCAAGATCTAATAGGGGGAGCTTTCTTT
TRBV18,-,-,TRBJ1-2,CASSPPGQGWYGYTF,TGTGCCAGCTCACCACCGGGGCAGGGCTGGTATGGCTACACCTTC
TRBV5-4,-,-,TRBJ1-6,CASSNNMRNSPLHF,TGTGCCAGCAGCAACAACATGAGGAATTCACCCCTCCACTTT